This TCR beta chain is drawn from a study of cytomegalovirus exposure and HLA in healthy donors. Background on the study: Sequencing of about 179 million T cells in an earlier analysis found around 110 million unique TCR beta sequences.

PCR involved 60 Vbeta and 13 Jbeta primers. Measured with immunoSEQ multiplex PCR; TCRdb has only the in-frame clones, and not every one. The table lists some 140,000 clones, around 77% of them singletons, with 4.8% in the top ten. CDR1 and CDR2 from the germline V gene are SGHTA and FQGTGA. The V and J ends lost 3 bases and 5 bases, in that order; junction bases with no gene match: 3. CDR3 length: 13 residues. In its sample, this clone was seen many times. The chain recombines TRBV7-3 with TRBJ1-2; 7 nucleotides agree with TRBD1. The receptor comes from a man under 40 in good health. Source material: PBMCs. CDR3 nucleotide sequence: TGTGCCAGCAGCTTGCCAGGGGGTTATGGCTACACCTTC. Its protein product is CASSLPGGYGYTF. The whole variable domain, filled in from reference TRBV7-3 and TRBJ1-2, reads GAGVSQTPSNKVTEKGKYVELRCDPISGHTALYWYRQSLGQGPEFLIYFQGTGAADDSGLPNDRFFAVRPEGSVSTLKIQRTERGDSAVYLCASSLPGGYGYTFGSGTRLTVV.